This T cell receptor beta chain emerged from a study of blood T cells in healthy people across ages. This clonotype was found a few times. Primed by a sample-barcoded 5' primer and a J-beta primer mix, a second PCR proceeded for 7 to 11 cycles. MiXCR, applied by TCRdb to the 5' RACE reads, yields one record per CDR3 protein. The data hold about 730,000 distinct CDR3 sequences, with 43% observed a single time. Deletions cut 0 bases from V and 7 bases from J, with 13 bases between. The CDR3 spans 15 residues. Per germline, CDR1 LGHDT and CDR2 YNNKEL (reference sequence). The source is a woman between 55 and 75 years old in good health. The V and J genes are TRBV3-1 and TRBJ1-5, with a weak D call TRBD1 (5 bases). The sample was blood. In nucleotides, the CDR3 is TGTGCCAGCAGCCAAGATCGGGGGAGGGGACAGCCCCAGCATTTT. Translation: CASSQDRGRGQPQHF. The entire variable domain, with the rest obtained from reference TRBV3-1 and TRBJ1-5, is as follows: DTAVSQTPKYLVTQMGNDKSIKCEQNLGHDTMYWYKQDSKKFLKIMFSYNNKELIINETVPNRFSPKSPDKAHLNLHINSLELGDSAVYFCASSQDRGRGQPQHFGDGTRLSIL.